This entry is about one T cell receptor beta chain. The antigen is not known. One end of the junction is discordant with germline, which a read error may explain. This entry belongs to a study of metastatic and nonmetastatic thyroid tumors. Overall study context: Peripheral blood and tumor or nodule samples from malignant and benign thyroid patients were compared. Study observations and caveats: Reported TCR beta diversity, measured in blood and tumor, was significantly higher for malignant thyroid tumors than for benign nodules.

In the authors' workflow: Clinicopathological groups supplied CDR3 differences that were used to build a distant-metastasis classifier for papillary thyroid cancer. MiXCR reprocessed the PCR reads for TCRdb. In this record, the V and J calls reflect TCRdb's handling and not the investigators' own analysis. The repertoire includes 55,000 or so clones, under 20% of them detected once, and approximately 3% sits in the top ten. None of the patients had undergone any treatment ahead of thyroid surgery. Germline lookup yields CDR1 MNHNS and CDR2 SASEGT. The CDR3 consists of 14 residues. This clonotype was obtained from a female donor with papillary thyroid cancer or a benign thyroid nodule (not recorded which). Some clones in this sample may be carry-over from other donors' samples. This sequence joins TRBV6-1 and TRBJ2-2, with 7 bases aligning to TRBD2. The sequenced material came from blood. CDR3 loop: CASSLAANTGELFF. For the CDR3, the DNA is TGTGCCAGCAGTCTAGCGGCTAACACCGGTGAGCTGTTTTTT.